The 14 T cell receptor beta chains below come from one sample, sequenced in a study of T-cell memory formation after mild COVID-19. TCRdb itself ran the 5' RACE reads through MiXCR, one entry per CDR3 protein. This repertoire shows roughly 100,000 distinct CDR3 sequences, about 12% found once; its top ten account for roughly a quarter. The sample taken for sequencing was PBMCs or a T cell subset sorted from them (not recorded which). Receptors were obtained from an adult woman who had mild COVID-19 (a few samples of this study predate the infection). Cell type and time point are not known.

This clonotype turned up a few times. The chain employs TRBV10-3 and TRBJ2-7, with TRBD2 as a possible D gene (5 bases). CDR1 is ENHRY and CDR2 is SYGVKD in the germline V gene. Between the trimmed V and J ends, which lost 0 bases and 1 base, there was a span of 10 bases. The CDR3 covers 15 residues. For the CDR3, the DNA is TGTGCCATCAGTGAGTCGAACGGGGAGTCCTACGAGCAGTACTTC. Protein product: CAISESNGESYEQYF.

The chain combines TRBV5-4 with TRBJ2-7; TRBD1 matches 10 bases. The CDR3 sequence is 15 residues long. J lost 1 base, V lost 4 bases, and 5 bases had no gene match. The germline CDR1 and CDR2 sequences are SGHNT and YYREEE (reference sequence). Here the CDR3 DNA reads TGTGCCAGCAGCCTGGACAGGGGGTTATCCTACGAGCAGTACTTC. This encodes CASSLDRGLSYEQYF.

The chain links TRBV27 to TRBJ2-7; D gene ambiguous. The CDR3 is 13 residues long. Trimming left V 5 bases short and J 1 base short, with 9 bases between. CDR1 and CDR2 from the germline V gene are MNHEY and SMNVEV (reference sequence). The DNA for the CDR3 is TGTGCCAGCAGTCAATTTGGGTCCTACGAGCAGTACTTC. Amino acids: CASSQFGSYEQYF.

There are a few counts of this clonotype. The chain carries TRBV14 and TRBJ2-7; D unresolved. Trimming took off 5 bases at V and 6 bases at J, with 14 bases between the two ends. The CDR3 is 13 residues long. From germline, CDR1 is SGHDN and CDR2 FVKESK. The DNA for the CDR3 is TGTGCCAGCAGCACCGGGTACTCGGGCGAGCAGTACTTC. It encodes CASSTGYSGEQYF.

This rearrangement joins TRBV7-9 to TRBJ2-5; the D gene is possibly TRBD2 (6 bases). With 5 bases removed from V and 1 base from J, the gap between germline ends came to 14 bases. Germline CDR1 and CDR2: SEHNR and FQNEAQ (reference sequence). This CDR3 spans 15 amino acids. The CDR3 DNA sequence: TGTGCCAGCAGCCTAGAGGTCGGGGGCCAAGAGACCCAGTACTTC. Its protein product is CASSLEVGGQETQYF.

V usage is TRBV7-9 and J usage is TRBJ2-5; weak D call: TRBD2 (6 bases). Per germline, CDR1 SEHNR and CDR2 FQNEAQ (reference sequence). Deletions cut 4 bases from V and 0 bases from J, with 24 bases between. This CDR3 comprises 19 residues. The DNA for the CDR3 is TGTGCCAGCAGCTCCCAATCGGGGGAGGCAGGGTTCTACCAAGAGACCCAGTACTTC. Translating it yields CASSSQSGEAGFYQETQYF.

This clonotype was counted only a few times. The rearrangement uses TRBV12-3 or TRBV12-4 and TRBJ1-2, with D possibly being TRBD1 (5 bases). V dropped 6 bases and J dropped 7 bases, with 18 bases sitting between them. The CDR3 is 14 residues long. Written as DNA, the CDR3 is TGTGCCAGCAGGGGGGAGGTTGGGGTTTCTGGCTACACCTTC. It specifies CASRGEVGVSGYTF.

This clonotype was picked up a small number of times. V usage is TRBV6-6 and J usage is TRBJ2-5, with D possibly TRBD2 on 5 matching bases. The CDR3 totals 15 residues. Germline lookup yields CDR1 MNHNY and CDR2 SVGAGI (reference sequence). The V gene lost 2 bases and the J gene lost 2 bases, with 12 bases spanning the gap. The CDR3 spells CASSYDPTGQETQYF. The DNA of the CDR3 is TGTGCCAGCAGTTACGACCCGACGGGGCAAGAGACCCAGTACTTC.

The table lists this clonotype with a few counts. The V and J genes are TRBV4-2 and TRBJ2-7, with 13 bases aligning to TRBD2. CDR3 length: 17 residues. Trimming cost V 0 bases and J 2 bases; bases outside gene matches: 4. Germline V gives CDR1 LGHNA, CDR2 YNFKEQ. In DNA form, the CDR3 reads TGTGCCAGCAGCCAAGATTCGGGACTAGCGGGAACCTACGAGCAGTACTTC. Translated: CASSQDSGLAGTYEQYF.

This clonotype was counted between two and nine times. J is TRBJ2-1 and V is TRBV15; 7 nucleotides match TRBD2. The CDR3 length is 18 residues. Germline trimming cut 4 bases from V and 0 bases from J; bases unmatched to any gene: 12. The germline V gene encodes CDR1 LNHNV and CDR2 YYDKDF (reference sequence). For the CDR3, the DNA is TGTGCCACCAGCATAACAGCTTACGGGGGGAGCTCCTACAATGAGCAGTTCTTC. Translation: CATSITAYGGSSYNEQFF.

CDR3 coding DNA: TGTGCCAGCAGTTTACCAGAAAGGGGCGAGACCCAGTACTTC. Encoded protein: CASSLPERGETQYF. V is TRBV28 and J is TRBJ2-5, with D possibly matching TRBD1 (5 bases). This CDR3 comprises 14 residues. The germline CDR1 and CDR2 sequences are MDHEN and SYDVKM. Trimming took off 2 bases at V and 5 bases at J, with 12 bases between the two ends.

This clonotype turned up a few times. The chain combines TRBV30 with TRBJ2-7, with 8 bases lining up with TRBD1. The length of the CDR3 is 16 residues. Trimming removed 2 bases from V and 5 bases from J; junction bases left unmatched: 14. Germline V gene lookup returns CDR1 GTSNPN and CDR2 SVGIG (reference sequence). The CDR3 loop is CAWSRLGTGQRHEQYF. The CDR3 region has the DNA TGTGCCTGGAGTCGACTAGGGACAGGCCAGCGTCACGAGCAGTACTTC. The full variable domain, in which reference TRBV30 and TRBJ2-7 provide the parts outside the CDR3, is SQTIHQWPATLVQPVGSPLSLECTVEGTSNPNLYWYRQAAGRGLQLLFYSVGIGQISSEVPQNLSASRPQDRQFILSSKKLLLSDSGFYLCAWSRLGTGQRHEQYFGPGTRLTVT.

The gene calls are TRBV7-9 and TRBJ1-1; maybe TRBD1 (6 bases). Trimming cost V 4 bases and J 11 bases, with 23 bases left between them. The germline CDR1 and CDR2 sequences are SEHNR and FQNEAQ (reference sequence). There are 15 residues in the CDR3. The CDR3 region is CASSSIDGKPTGAFF. The CDR3 DNA sequence: TGTGCCAGCAGCTCGATCGATGGCAAGCCAACAGGGGCTTTCTTT. Full variable domain (remainder filled in from reference TRBV7-9 and TRBJ1-1): DTGVSQNPRHKITKRGQNVTFRCDPISEHNRLYWYRQTLGQGPEFLTYFQNEAQLEKSRLLSDRFSAERPKGSFSTLEIQRTEQGDSAMYLCASSSIDGKPTGAFFGQGTRLTVV.

This clonotype was counted a few times. The rearrangement uses TRBV12-3 or TRBV12-4 and TRBJ2-7; possibly TRBD2 for D (5 bases). CDR3 length: 13 residues. V lost 6 bases and J 0 bases, leaving 9 bases between the germline ends. For the CDR3, the DNA is TGTGCCAGCAGACCGGGAACCTCCTACGAGCAGTACTTC. It specifies CASRPGTSYEQYF.